One T cell receptor beta chain is described in this entry. Its antigen remains unidentified. This entry comes from a study of T cell responses to AZD1222 COVID-19 vaccine. Only in-frame clones appear in the TCRdb table, and some are missing; sequencing was by immunoSEQ multiplex PCR. The sample consists of about 140,000 clones, under 95% of them appearing once. Broader study findings: Sampled repertoires all dated from after the peak T cell response. Two AZD1222 doses significantly raised spike-specific TCR breadth and depth over controls. Only a handful of AZD1222 recipients, roughly six in all, had baseline seropositivity.

This CDR3 contains 19 residues. The V segment lost 2 bases and the J segment 0 bases; nucleotides outside the gene matches: 10. Germline values: CDR1 LGHDT, CDR2 YNNKEL (reference sequence). This clonotype originated in an adult who received the MenACWY meningococcal vaccine as a control. The J gene is TRBJ2-3, the V gene TRBV3-1 (or the pseudogene TRBV3-2); 11 bases map to TRBD2. The sample was peripheral blood, taken 28 days after the second dose of the MenACWY control vaccine. CDR3 residues: CASSQSTGGLAVSTDTQYF. The CDR3 DNA is TGTGCCAGCAGCCAATCGACAGGGGGACTAGCGGTTAGCACAGATACGCAGTATTTT.